Presented here are 27 T cell receptor beta chains from one specimen sequenced in a study of T cells in tuberculosis listed by TCRdb under 2018. Libraries were constructed by the immunoSEQ multiplex PCR assay. What TCRdb holds here is the immuneACCESS table cut down to in-frame rearrangements. Part of the clones is not present; checked against another copy, under half of the missing clones reflect an unresolved V gene, and the others are unexplained. Recorded for this sample are under 45,000 clones; 85% to 95% of them occurred a single time. The ten biggest clones cover roughly 7% of the sample. Sequencing was done on a sample of PBMCs. The receptor set was obtained from a donor aged 10 to 29 with latent tuberculosis or without tuberculosis infection.

This clone was seen only once. The chain joins TRBV27 to TRBJ2-7; D is undetermined. Germline CDR1 is MNHEY and CDR2 is SMNVEV (reference sequence). Between the trimmed V and J ends, which lost 1 base and 7 bases, there was a span of 11 bases. The CDR3 spans 13 residues. The CDR3 region is CASSLFGPSEQYF. As DNA, the CDR3 is TGTGCCAGCAGTTTATTCGGTCCTTCGGAGCAGTACTTC.

The CDR3 coding sequence is TGTGCCAGCACCACAGAGCACGAGCAGTACTTC. The encoded protein is CASTTEHEQYF. The chain employs TRBV6-1 and TRBJ2-7; no clear D. Deletions cut 7 bases from V and 5 bases from J, with 9 bases between. Germline V gene data show CDR1 as MNHNS and CDR2 as SASEGT. This CDR3 region has 11 residues.

The rearrangement joins TRBV10-3 to TRBJ2-5; unclear D gene. This CDR3 is built from 13 residues. Germline lookup yields CDR1 ENHRY and CDR2 SYGVKD. The ends were cut back, 9 bases at V and 2 bases at J, with 13 bases in the middle. The CDR3 coding sequence is TGTGCCATTACCGGTAGCCTGCAAGAGACCCAGTACTTC. Protein product: CAITGSLQETQYF.

The chain has TRBV19 and TRBJ1-1; no clear D gene. The germline gives CDR1 LNHDA, CDR2 SQIVND (reference sequence). V lost 2 bases to trimming and J lost 4 bases, with 14 bases between them. The CDR3 contains 15 residues. The CDR3 here is CASSITHRGSTEAFF. CDR3 nucleotides: TGTGCCAGTAGTATAACCCATCGAGGGAGCACTGAAGCTTTCTTT.

This CDR3 is CASSVYQGMQPQHF. The DNA of the CDR3 is TGTGCCAGCAGCGTTTATCAGGGGATGCAGCCCCAGCATTTT. The genes are TRBV27 and TRBJ1-5; possible D gene TRBD1, 6 bases. The CDR3 extends over 14 amino acids. Trimming shortened V by 6 bases and J by 7 bases, and 16 bases separated the two germline ends. The V gene's germline CDR1 is MNHEY and CDR2 SMNVEV (reference sequence).

The rearrangement links TRBV2 to TRBJ1-2; 7 bases are a match to TRBD1. The CDR3 has 14 amino acids. The trim removed 7 bases at V and 2 bases at J, leaving 7 bases unmatched. In germline, CDR1 is SNHLY, CDR2 FYNNEI. CDR3 amino acids: CASIHRGLNYGYTF. CDR3 nucleotides: TGTGCCAGCATCCACAGGGGTTTGAACTATGGCTACACCTTC.

The chain couples TRBV2 to TRBJ2-3; D call uncertain. The CDR3 sequence is 13 residues long. The V gene's germline CDR1 is SNHLY and CDR2 FYNNEI. The V end lost 6 bases, the J end lost 2 bases, and 9 bases lay between the germline ends. The CDR3 sequence: CASSAEVTDTQYF. DNA for the CDR3: TGTGCCAGCAGCGCAGAAGTCACAGATACGCAGTATTTT.

The rearrangement links TRBV2 to TRBJ2-7, with D perhaps TRBD1 (6 bases). Between the trimmed V and J ends, which lost 2 bases and 5 bases, there was a span of 10 bases. From germline, CDR1 is SNHLY and CDR2 FYNNEI. The CDR3 covers 13 residues. CDR3 protein: CASSEQGPDEQYF. CDR3 DNA sequence: TGTGCCAGCAGTGAACAGGGGCCCGACGAGCAGTACTTC.

The J gene is TRBJ1-1, the V gene TRBV7-2, with unresolved D. The V and J ends lost 4 bases and 1 base respectively, with 19 bases between them. CDR3 length: 17 amino acids. CDR1 is SGHTA and CDR2 is FQGNSA in the germline V gene. In DNA, the CDR3 is TGTGCCAGCAGCTATTTTGCCCCCGGCAGGTCGAACACTGAAGCTTTCTTT. It yields the protein CASSYFAPGRSNTEAFF.

The CDR3 loop reads CASRVKGRGPNEQFF. CDR3 coding DNA: TGTGCCAGCAGAGTGAAGGGCAGGGGGCCAAATGAGCAGTTCTTC. This rearrangement joins TRBV11-3 to TRBJ2-1, with TRBD1 matching 8 bases. V was pared by 6 bases and J by 7 bases, with 11 bases of the junction left unmatched. The CDR3 spans 15 residues. Germline CDR1 is SGHNT and CDR2 is YENEEA.

This clone was seen only a few times. The chain carries TRBV7-9 and TRBJ2-1; D remains unclear. This CDR3 has 11 amino acids. Looked up from germline, CDR1 is SEHNR and CDR2 is FQNEAQ (reference sequence). V lost 5 bases and J lost 7, with 6 bases in between. CDR3 amino acids: CASSRDNEQFF. The CDR3 DNA reads TGTGCCAGCAGCCGAGATAATGAGCAGTTCTTC. Together with reference TRBV7-9 and TRBJ2-1, the CDR3 gives the full variable domain: DTGVSQNPRHKITKRGQNVTFRCDPISEHNRLYWYRQTLGQGPEFLTYFQNEAQLEKSRLLSDRFSAERPKGSFSTLEIQRTEQGDSAMYLCASSRDNEQFFGPGTRLTVL.

This rearrangement joins TRBV19 to TRBJ1-2; unclear D gene. The CDR3 has 16 amino acids. Germline V lookup: CDR1 LNHDA, CDR2 SQIVND (reference sequence). Trimming stripped 3 bases from V and 5 bases from J, with 19 bases between. Here the CDR3 DNA reads TGTGCCAGTAGTATCGCGGCAGCAAGGTTTGTGTATGGCTACACCTTC. Translated, it gives CASSIAAARFVYGYTF.

The V gene is TRBV7-2, the J gene TRBJ1-1, with 8 bases aligning to TRBD1. Germline CDR1 reads SGHTA; CDR2 reads FQGNSA. Trimming removed 1 base from V and 3 bases from J; junction bases left unmatched: 10. The CDR3 is 17 amino acids. The CDR3 here is CASSLVRTGFKDTEAFF. The CDR3 DNA is TGTGCCAGCAGCTTAGTCCGGACAGGGTTCAAGGACACTGAAGCTTTCTTT.

The chain has TRBV6-6 and TRBJ1-5; possibly TRBD1 for D (6 bases). V lost 4 bases and J 3 bases, leaving 13 bases between the germline ends. The V gene's germline CDR1 is MNHNY and CDR2 SVGAGI (reference sequence). The CDR3 spans 15 residues. In nucleotides, the CDR3 is TGTGCCAGCAGTTCCACAGGGAAACCCAATCAGCCCCAGCATTTT. It specifies CASSSTGKPNQPQHF.

This chain joins TRBV7-3 and TRBJ2-1; the match to TRBD1 covers 10 bases. Germline V gene data show CDR1 as SGHTA and CDR2 as FQGTGA. V lost 5 bases and J lost 9; bases outside the gene matches: 4. CDR3 length: 13 amino acids. The CDR3 spells CASSDRGHSEQFF. For the CDR3, the DNA is TGTGCCAGCAGCGACAGGGGGCACAGTGAGCAGTTCTTC.

This rearrangement joins TRBV6-1 to TRBJ2-2; possible D gene TRBD1, 6 bases. Germline V gene sequence: CDR1 MNHNS, CDR2 SASEGT. The CDR3 totals 13 residues. V was cut by 6 bases and J by 6 bases, with 11 bases left in between. The CDR3 DNA sequence: TGTGCCAGCAGCGTACAGGGTCCCGGGGAGCTGTTTTTT. This encodes CASSVQGPGELFF.

The chain has TRBV5-6 and TRBJ2-7; D may be TRBD2 (5 bases). The CDR3 covers 13 residues. With 3 bases removed from V and 4 bases from J, the gap between germline ends came to 11 bases. Germline V gives CDR1 SGHDT, CDR2 YYEEEE. The CDR3, as DNA: TGTGCCAGCAGCTCCGGGGTCAGGTACGAGCAGTACTTC. Translated, it gives CASSSGVRYEQYF.

The chain couples TRBV29-1 to TRBJ2-1; 13 bases line up with TRBD2. Germline CDR1 is SQVTM and CDR2 is ANQGSEA. With V trimmed by 7 bases and J by 15 bases, 6 bases remained unmatched. The CDR3 runs 11 residues. This CDR3 reads CSGGTSGVRFF. DNA of the CDR3: TGCAGCGGTGGGACTAGCGGGGTACGGTTCTTC.

This chain links TRBV5-1 with TRBJ2-3; TRBD2 matches 12 bases. V shed 2 bases and J 4 bases; nucleotides not matched to a gene: 11. This CDR3 spans 18 amino acids. In germline, CDR1 is SGHRS, CDR2 YFSETQ. CDR3 in DNA: TGCGCCAGCAGCTTCACGGCGGCTAGCGGGGGGGCCCCAGATACGCAGTATTTT. Translating it yields CASSFTAASGGAPDTQYF. Full variable domain (outside the CDR3, taken from reference TRBV5-1 and TRBJ2-3): KAGVTQTPRYLIKTRGQQVTLSCSPISGHRSVSWYQQTPGQGLQFLFEYFSETQRNKGNFPGRFSGRQFSNSRSEMNVSTLELGDSALYLCASSFTAASGGAPDTQYFGPGTRLTVL.

J is TRBJ1-6 and V is TRBV6-1, with a weak D call TRBD1 (5 bases). In germline, CDR1 is MNHNS, CDR2 SASEGT. The CDR3 loop spans 14 amino acids. Trimming pared 7 bases from V and 8 bases from J, leaving 15 bases between. The CDR3 DNA is TGTGCCAGCAAGGTCCAGGGACTAGATTCACCCCTCCACTTT. This sequence encodes CASKVQGLDSPLHF.

This chain links TRBV5-1 with TRBJ1-1; possible D gene TRBD1, 5 bases. The CDR3 is 13 amino acids. Trimming cost V 0 bases and J 10 bases, with 13 bases left between them. Germline assignment: CDR1 SGHRS and CDR2 YFSETQ. CDR3 sequence reads: CASSLGAGGGAFF. CDR3 DNA: TGCGCCAGCAGCTTGGGGGCCGGCGGGGGAGCTTTCTTT.

This clone is a singleton in its sample. The chain employs TRBV6-1 and TRBJ2-3; D may be TRBD2 (5 bases). CDR3 length equals 15 residues. Trimming cost V 2 bases and J 5 bases, with 14 bases left between them. Germline values: CDR1 MNHNS, CDR2 SASEGT. The CDR3 region is CASSESGGLRDTQYF. The CDR3 coding sequence is TGTGCCAGCAGTGAATCCGGCGGGCTCAGAGATACGCAGTATTTT.

The gene calls are TRBV5-1 and TRBJ2-7, with 11 positions matching TRBD2. Germline CDR1 reads SGHRS; CDR2 reads YFSETQ. The CDR3 consists of 15 residues. The junction had 6 bases not matched to a gene; V was cut back by 4 bases and J by 3 bases. CDR3 nucleotide sequence: TGCGCCAGCAGCGTAGGGACTAGCGGTAGCTACGAGCAGTACTTC. Translating gives CASSVGTSGSYEQYF.

The CDR3 reads CASTGFRYAGELFF. CDR3 sequence (DNA): TGTGCCAGCACAGGGTTCAGGTACGCCGGGGAGCTGTTTTTT. The chain joins TRBV5-6 to TRBJ2-2; possible D gene TRBD1, 5 bases. Germline values: CDR1 SGHDT, CDR2 YYEEEE. V was pared by 6 bases and J by 6 bases, with 15 bases between. This CDR3 contains 14 residues.

This clone occurred once. V and J are TRBV5-1 and TRBJ2-3; 10 bases match TRBD2. The V gene's germline CDR1 is SGHRS and CDR2 YFSETQ. This CDR3 region has 14 residues. Trimming cost V 7 bases and J 0 bases; bases outside gene matches: 2. The CDR3 nucleotides are TGCGCCAGCCATAGCGGGGGGAGCACAGATACGCAGTATTTT. It encodes CASHSGGSTDTQYF.

The chain carries TRBV19 and TRBJ2-7; 8 positions match TRBD1. Germline lookup yields CDR1 LNHDA and CDR2 SQIVND (reference sequence). Trimming removed 4 bases from V and 1 base from J; junction bases left unmatched: 3. There are 14 residues in the CDR3. This chain's CDR3 is CASSTTGGSYEQYF. The CDR3, as DNA: TGTGCCAGTAGTACCACAGGGGGGTCCTACGAGCAGTACTTC.

This chain uses TRBV19 with TRBJ1-5; 8 bases fit TRBD1. Losses at the gene ends were 3 bases for V and 0 bases for J; bases not matched to a gene: 13. The CDR3 sequence is 19 residues long. Germline V lookup: CDR1 LNHDA, CDR2 SQIVND (reference sequence). CDR3: CASSMRFRGRGYSNQPQHF. DNA of the CDR3: TGTGCCAGTAGTATGAGGTTCAGGGGGCGAGGGTATAGCAATCAGCCCCAGCATTTT.